What follows is one T cell receptor (beta chain) and its context. Combining a sample-barcoded 5' primer with a J-beta primer mix, a second PCR ran for about 6 to 11 cycles. TCRdb analysed the 5' RACE reads with MiXCR anew, one entry per CDR3 protein. This table has some 1.4 million distinct CDR3 sequences, 42% appearing once. The CDR3 loop spans 15 amino acids. Between the trimmed V and J ends, which lost 7 bases and 0 bases, there was a span of 13 bases. Per germline, CDR1 SNHLY and CDR2 FYNNEI. These data originate in a study of blood T cells in healthy people across ages. The genes are TRBV2 and TRBJ2-1, with a possible D match to TRBD2 (5 bases). Specimen: blood. This receptor was obtained from a woman under 30 in good health. The CDR3: CASKRTESSYNEQFF. The CDR3 DNA reads TGTGCCAGCAAAAGGACTGAAAGCTCCTACAATGAGCAGTTCTTC.